A selection of T cell receptor beta chains follows, all from one sample in a study of graft-versus-host responses after intestinal transplantation. The data were produced by immunoSEQ multiplex PCR, yet TCRdb's version contains in-frame clones alone and is incomplete. This table holds fewer than 120,000 clones, 93% found once. No antigen has been assigned to these receptors. The material sequenced was unstimulated CD8+ T cells sorted from spleen or lymph node cells, taken before intestinal transplant. These receptors all stem from a human donor who received an intestinal transplant. Both conserved end residues are part of each CDR3. D genes are given only for firm matches. Only part of the rows carry a size: once, few, many, or a class if the clone is expanded.

V: TRBV12-5; J: TRBJ2-7; size: -; D: TRBD2; CDR3: CASGLVLGGNYEQYF; DNA: TGTGCTAGTGGTTTGGTACTGGGGGGGAACTACGAGCAGTACTTC
V: TRBV21-1; J: TRBJ2-7; size: -; D: -; CDR3: CASSLRTGEQYF; DNA: TGTGCCAGCAGCCTCCGGACGGGGGAGCAGTACTTC
V: TRBV28; J: TRBJ1-2; size: -; D: -; CDR3: CASSLYGGVAYGYTF; DNA: TGTGCCAGCAGTTTATATGGGGGAGTAGCCTATGGCTACACCTTC
V: TRBV19; J: TRBJ2-1; size: once; D: TRBD2; CDR3: CASTDSGGLHYNEQFF; DNA: TGTGCCAGTACCGATTCGGGGGGGTTACATTACAATGAGCAGTTCTTC
V: TRBV4-2; J: TRBJ2-7; size: -; D: -; CDR3: CASSQEASDSYEQYF; DNA: TGTGCCAGCAGCCAAGAGGCTAGCGACTCCTACGAGCAGTACTTC
V: TRBV4-1; J: TRBJ2-5; size: -; D: -; CDR3: CASASQVSETQYF; DNA: TGCGCCAGCGCCAGCCAAGTGTCCGAGACCCAGTACTTC
V: TRBV19; J: TRBJ1-1; size: -; D: -; CDR3: CASSIGNTEAFF; DNA: TGTGCCAGTAGTATAGGGAACACTGAAGCTTTCTTT
V: TRBV6-5; J: TRBJ2-3; size: -; D: -; CDR3: CASRRGDTQYF; DNA: TGTGCCAGCCGTCGAGGGGATACGCAGTATTTT
V: TRBV7-6; J: TRBJ1-5; size: -; D: -; CDR3: CASSPTPAAPLKHF; DNA: TGTGCCAGCAGCCCAACCCCCGCCGCGCCCTTGAAGCATTTT
V: TRBV9; J: TRBJ2-7; size: -; D: -; CDR3: CASSVRGGIAEQYF; DNA: TGTGCCAGCAGCGTACGTGGCGGGATAGCCGAGCAGTACTTC
V: TRBV7-3; J: TRBJ2-3; size: -; D: TRBD2; CDR3: CASSEREGPDTQYF; DNA: TGTGCCAGCAGCGAGCGGGAGGGACCAGATACGCAGTATTTT
V: TRBV6-1; J: TRBJ2-7; size: -; D: TRBD2; CDR3: CASSPRGGSYEQYF; DNA: TGTGCCAGCAGTCCTCGGGGCGGGAGTTACGAGCAGTACTTC
V: TRBV10-2; J: TRBJ2-3; size: -; D: -; CDR3: CASSESRRDTQYF; DNA: TGCGCCAGCAGTGAGTCTAGAAGAGATACGCAGTATTTT
V: TRBV4-1; J: TRBJ2-7; size: -; D: -; CDR3: CASSQDRGSPYEQYF; DNA: TGCGCCAGCAGCCAAGATAGGGGGTCCCCCTACGAGCAGTACTTC
V: TRBV10-2; J: TRBJ2-7; size: -; D: -; CDR3: CASSEGSRGEQYF; DNA: TGCGCCAGCAGTGAGGGCTCGAGGGGAGAGCAGTACTTC
V: TRBV5-1; J: TRBJ1-1; size: -; D: TRBD1; CDR3: CASSLDRGTEAFF; DNA: TGCGCCAGCAGCTTGGACAGGGGCACTGAAGCTTTCTTT
V: TRBV9; J: TRBJ2-1; size: -; D: -; CDR3: CASSAGGHNEQFF; DNA: TGTGCCAGCAGCGCCGGGGGGCACAATGAGCAGTTCTTC
V: TRBV7-9; J: TRBJ2-1; size: once; D: -; CDR3: CASSSDDPFLNEQFF; DNA: TGTGCCAGCAGCTCAGACGACCCCTTCTTGAATGAGCAGTTCTTC
V: TRBV6-5; J: TRBJ2-2; size: -; D: -; CDR3: CASSYAAFTGELFF; DNA: TGTGCCAGCAGTTACGCGGCCTTCACCGGGGAGCTGTTTTTT
V: TRBV9; J: TRBJ1-4; size: -; D: -; CDR3: CASSEGVYNEKLFF; DNA: TGTGCCAGCAGCGAGGGGGTTTATAATGAAAAACTGTTTTTT
V: TRBV7-9; J: TRBJ1-2; size: -; D: -; CDR3: CASSHPLRAGYGYTF; DNA: TGTGCCAGCAGCCACCCCCTCAGGGCAGGTTATGGCTACACCTTC
V: TRBV4-1; J: TRBJ1-5; size: -; D: TRBD1; CDR3: CASSQGANQPQHF; DNA: TGCGCCAGCAGTCAGGGGGCCAATCAGCCCCAGCATTTT
V: TRBV4-2; J: TRBJ2-1; size: once; D: TRBD2; CDR3: CASSQDPTSDNEQFF; DNA: TGTGCCAGCAGCCAAGACCCTACTAGCGACAATGAGCAGTTCTTC
V: TRBV28; J: TRBJ1-2; size: -; D: -; CDR3: CAAGGNPLYGYTF; DNA: TGTGCCGCTGGGGGGAACCCCCTCTATGGCTACACCTTC
V: TRBV7-9; J: TRBJ1-4; size: -; D: -; CDR3: CASSSRGGAEKLFF; DNA: TGTGCCAGCAGCTCTAGGGGGGGGGCGGAAAAACTGTTTTTT
V: TRBV6-1; J: TRBJ2-3; size: -; D: TRBD1; CDR3: CASSELQGAGADTQYF; DNA: TGTGCCAGCAGTGAATTACAGGGGGCTGGAGCAGATACGCAGTATTTT
V: TRBV6-1; J: TRBJ1-2; size: -; D: -; CDR3: CASSPWPGVENGYTF; DNA: TGTGCCAGCAGTCCCTGGCCAGGCGTGGAGAATGGCTACACCTTC
V: TRBV7-2; J: TRBJ1-4; size: -; D: TRBD1; CDR3: CASIKQGDTTNEKLFF; DNA: TGTGCCAGCATCAAACAGGGGGATACAACTAATGAAAAACTGTTTTTT
V: TRBV9; J: TRBJ1-2; size: -; D: TRBD1; CDR3: CASSVAPGTVYGYTF; DNA: TGTGCCAGCAGCGTAGCACCCGGGACAGTCTATGGCTACACCTTC
V: TRBV28; J: TRBJ1-4; size: -; D: -; CDR3: CASSFGPSKLFF; DNA: TGTGCCAGCAGTTTCGGACCTAGCAAACTGTTTTTT
V: TRBV5-1; J: TRBJ1-1; size: -; D: -; CDR3: CASSFSSGNTEAFF; DNA: TGCGCCAGCAGCTTTTCTTCAGGGAACACTGAAGCTTTCTTT
V: TRBV2; J: TRBJ2-1; size: -; D: -; CDR3: CASSEVNNEQFF; DNA: TGTGCCAGCAGTGAGGTCAACAATGAGCAGTTCTTC
V: TRBV7-9; J: TRBJ2-1; size: -; D: TRBD2; CDR3: CASSFSGRGDEQFF; DNA: TGTGCCAGCAGCTTTAGCGGGAGAGGCGATGAGCAGTTCTTC
V: TRBV15; J: TRBJ2-3; size: -; D: -; CDR3: CATSRAPGQTFTDTQYF; DNA: TGTGCCACCAGCAGAGCCCCAGGACAGACTTTCACAGATACGCAGTATTTT
V: TRBV6-1; J: TRBJ1-5; size: -; D: -; CDR3: CASTAGEDQPQHF; DNA: TGTGCCAGCACCGCAGGGGAGGATCAGCCCCAGCATTTT
V: TRBV2; J: TRBJ2-7; size: -; D: -; CDR3: CASRRDYEQYF; DNA: TGTGCCAGTCGCCGGGACTACGAGCAGTACTTC
V: TRBV7-9; J: TRBJ2-7; size: -; D: -; CDR3: CASRKGGSHEQYF; DNA: TGTGCCAGCAGGAAAGGGGGGTCCCACGAGCAGTACTTC
V: TRBV30; J: TRBJ1-2; size: -; D: -; CDR3: CAWRIDSFYGYTF; DNA: TGTGCCTGGCGCATCGACAGTTTCTATGGCTACACCTTC
V: TRBV5-4; J: TRBJ2-1; size: -; D: -; CDR3: CASSLLVGGSGLSYNEQFF; DNA: TGTGCCAGCAGCTTGCTTGTAGGGGGTAGCGGACTATCCTACAATGAGCAGTTCTTC
V: TRBV7-8; J: TRBJ2-2; size: few; D: -; CDR3: CASSLNTGELFF; DNA: TGTGCCAGCAGCCTTAACACCGGGGAGCTGTTTTTT
V: TRBV4-2; J: TRBJ2-6; size: once; D: TRBD1; CDR3: CASSQDRAVGTGWSGANVLTF; DNA: TGTGCCAGCAGCCAAGATCGAGCGGTGGGGACAGGCTGGTCTGGGGCCAACGTCCTGACTTTC
V: TRBV5-1; J: TRBJ2-3; size: once; D: -; CDR3: CASSAGGPPDTQYF; DNA: TGCGCCAGCAGCGCAGGGGGGCCCCCAGATACGCAGTATTTT
V: TRBV6-5; J: TRBJ1-1; size: -; D: -; CDR3: CASSYSMNTEAFF; DNA: TGTGCCAGCAGTTACTCCATGAACACTGAAGCTTTCTTT
V: TRBV28; J: TRBJ2-1; size: -; D: -; CDR3: CASSLLGAATYNEQFF; DNA: TGTGCCAGCAGTCTCCTTGGGGCGGCGACATACAATGAGCAGTTCTTC
V: TRBV7-9; J: TRBJ2-7; size: -; D: TRBD2; CDR3: CASSGGTSGRARYEQYF; DNA: TGTGCCAGCAGCGGAGGGACTAGCGGGAGGGCCCGCTACGAGCAGTACTTC